A single sample is the source of the 32 T cell receptor beta chains below, sequenced in a study of post-analysis software for immune sequencing data. Study results and limitations: There were five TRBV segments more frequent in patients than controls, and TRBV5-6, TRBV5-1 and TRBV20-1 were among them.

No antigen has been identified for these receptors. The TCR beta cDNA libraries contained unique molecular identifiers. TCRdb analysed the PCR reads with MiXCR anew, one entry per CDR3 protein. The data contain roughly 600,000 distinct CDR3 sequences, roughly 47% of them singletons. The sequencing sample was made of blood. These receptors came from a girl aged 5-17 years with multiple sclerosis.

The chain recombines TRBV12-3 or TRBV12-4 with TRBJ2-6, with 8 bases aligning to TRBD1. This CDR3 has 16 amino acids. The V and J ends lost 8 bases and 0 bases, in that order; junction bases with no gene match: 6. The chain's CDR3 is CASRDRFSSGANVLTF. The CDR3 bases are TGTGCCAGCCGGGACAGGTTTAGCTCTGGGGCCAACGTCCTGACTTTC.

V is TRBV24-1 and J is TRBJ2-5; no reliable D call. This CDR3 is built from 14 residues. Germline assignment: CDR1 KGHDR and CDR2 SFDVKD. Trimming removed 9 bases at V and 1 base at J, with 14 bases between. CDR3 loop: CATYAYTTQETQYF. Here the CDR3 DNA reads TGTGCCACCTACGCCTACACGACCCAAGAGACCCAGTACTTC.

In this sample, this clonotype turned up once. The chain combines TRBV7-3 with TRBJ1-2; no clear D gene. Germline V gives CDR1 SGHTA, CDR2 FQGTGA. CDR3 length: 18 amino acids. V was clipped by 1 base and J by 6 bases, with 24 bases between them. CDR3 residues: CASSLIIWIHGTANGYTF. The CDR3 DNA is TGTGCCAGCAGCTTAATTATCTGGATCCATGGAACGGCGAATGGCTACACCTTC.

The V call is TRBV29-1, the J call TRBJ2-2; 8 bases fit TRBD2. Trimming took 4 bases from V and 4 from J; bases not matched to a gene: 5. The CDR3 extends over 14 amino acids. Germline-derived CDR1 and CDR2 are SQVTM and ANQGSEA. CDR3 loop: CSVGTLAGTGELFF. Written as DNA, the CDR3 is TGCAGCGTTGGAACTCTAGCGGGCACCGGGGAGCTGTTTTTT.

V usage is TRBV10-2 and J usage is TRBJ2-4, with a weak D call TRBD2 (5 bases). The CDR3 is 14 amino acids. The V and J ends lost 6 bases and 0 bases respectively, with 9 bases between them. The germline V gene has CDR1 WSHSY and CDR2 SAAADI. The CDR3 DNA reads as TGCGCCAGCAGGGACTGGGCAGCCAAAAACATTCAGTACTTC. This codes for CASRDWAAKNIQYF.

The chain has TRBV5-6 and TRBJ2-1; D possibly corresponds to TRBD2 (6 bases). Trimming removed 0 bases at V and 8 bases at J, with 9 bases between. Germline-derived CDR1 and CDR2 are SGHDT and YYEEEE. The CDR3 spans 13 residues. The CDR3 loop is CASSLAPGDEQFF. DNA of the CDR3: TGTGCCAGCAGCTTGGCCCCGGGGGATGAGCAGTTCTTC.

This chain uses TRBV20-1 with TRBJ2-3; 9 bases fit TRBD2. This CDR3 spans 11 amino acids. Germline V gene lookup returns CDR1 DFQATT and CDR2 SNEGSKA (reference sequence). The V segment lost 8 bases and the J segment 8 bases; nucleotides outside the gene matches: 5. For the CDR3, the DNA is TGCAGTTTCCGCGGGGGGGCTACGCAGTATTTT. Translation gives CSFRGGATQYF.

The chain couples TRBV29-1 to TRBJ1-1; TRBD1 agrees at 8 bases. From germline, CDR1 is SQVTM and CDR2 ANQGSEA. This CDR3 comprises 17 residues. V was clipped by 6 bases and J by 4 bases; unmatched bases: 19. The CDR3 DNA reads TGCAGCGTCCGAAGGACAGGGAATAGGATAGAAATCACTGAAGCTTTCTTT. Residues: CSVRRTGNRIEITEAFF.

The V and J genes are TRBV7-9 and TRBJ2-7; maybe TRBD2 (7 bases). The J call may be faulty, since TRBJ2-5 better matches the DNA end. There are 16 residues in the CDR3. Germline CDR1 SEHNR, CDR2 FQNEAQ (reference sequence). In DNA, the CDR3 is TGTGCCAGCAGCTTCAGGGGATGGGAGGGCGAAGAGACCCAGTACTTC. This translates into CASSFRGWEGEETQYF.

This clonotype occurred a few times. CDR3 protein: CASSPDRAPNNEQFF. As DNA, the CDR3 is TGCGCCAGCAGCCCGGACAGGGCGCCGAACAATGAGCAGTTCTTC. This chain joins TRBV5-1 and TRBJ2-1, with TRBD1 matching over 8 bases. The length of the CDR3 is 15 residues. V lost 4 bases to trimming and J lost 5 bases; unmatched junction nucleotides: 8. Per germline, CDR1 SGHRS and CDR2 YFSETQ. The full variable domain, in which reference TRBV5-1 and TRBJ2-1 provide the parts outside the CDR3, is KAGVTQTPRYLIKTRGQQVTLSCSPISGHRSVSWYQQTPGQGLQFLFEYFSETQRNKGNFPGRFSGRQFSNSRSEMNVSTLELGDSALYLCASSPDRAPNNEQFFGPGTRLTVL.

V is TRBV14 and J is TRBJ2-4; D unresolved. CDR3 length: 13 residues. Germline-derived CDR1 and CDR2 are SGHDN and FVKESK. Trimming shortened V by 3 bases and J by 1 base, and 4 bases separated the two germline ends. The DNA of the CDR3 is TGTGCCAGCAGCCAGGGGGCCAAAAACATTCAGTACTTC. Encoded protein: CASSQGAKNIQYF.

The rearrangement uses TRBV12-3 or TRBV12-4 and TRBJ2-7; 12 bases line up with TRBD1. CDR3 length equals 14 residues. The ends lost 5 bases at V and 6 bases at J; junction bases unmatched: 5. CDR3 DNA sequence: TGTGCCAGCAGTCGGGACAGGGGGCGGATCGAGCAGTACTTC. This gives the protein CASSRDRGRIEQYF.

J is TRBJ2-5 and V is TRBV20-1, with 10 bases identical to TRBD2. CDR1 and CDR2 (germline): DFQATT, SNEGSKA (reference sequence). J gave up 5 bases and V 3 bases, and 6 bases lay outside the gene matches. CDR3 size: 14 residues. CDR3 in DNA: TGCAGTGCTAGGCCACTAGCGGGGTGGGAGACCCAGTACTTC. Amino acids: CSARPLAGWETQYF.

The rearrangement links TRBV20-1 to TRBJ2-5; TRBD2 agrees at 8 bases. Germline CDR1 DFQATT, CDR2 SNEGSKA (reference sequence). The CDR3 covers 13 residues. The V and J ends lost 6 bases and 5 bases, in that order; junction bases with no gene match: 8. CDR3 in amino acids: CSATRPGGETQYF. DNA for the CDR3: TGCAGTGCCACACGGCCGGGGGGGGAGACCCAGTACTTC.

V is TRBV20-1 and J is TRBJ2-3, with TRBD2 matching 7 bases. Unmatched junction bases numbered 7, after V lost 1 base and J lost 0 bases. Per germline, CDR1 DFQATT and CDR2 SNEGSKA (reference sequence). The CDR3 is made up of 16 amino acids. The DNA for the CDR3 is TGCAGTGCTAGAGCGGGGCGGGGGAGGAGCACAGATACGCAGTATTTT. Encoded protein: CSARAGRGRSTDTQYF.

The rearrangement uses TRBV4-1 and TRBJ2-1, with D tentatively TRBD1 (6 bases). The V and J ends lost 0 bases and 0 bases respectively, with 15 bases between them. The CDR3 spans 18 residues. CDR1 is MGHRA and CDR2 is YSYEKL in the germline V gene. The CDR3 protein is CASSQDGGGLSSYNEQFF. DNA for the CDR3: TGCGCCAGCAGCCAAGATGGGGGCGGGTTAAGCTCCTACAATGAGCAGTTCTTC.

This rearrangement joins TRBV27 to TRBJ1-2, with TRBD1 as a possible D gene (6 bases). V was cut by 6 bases and J by 6 bases, with 11 bases left in between. This CDR3 is built from 12 residues. Germline CDR1 and CDR2: MNHEY and SMNVEV (reference sequence). CDR3 region: CASRSQGDGYTF. The CDR3 DNA reads TGTGCCAGCAGGTCACAGGGAGATGGCTACACCTTC.

The chain has TRBV7-9 and TRBJ2-5; D is perhaps TRBD1 (7 bases). The CDR3 has 13 residues. Germline V CDR1 and CDR2: SEHNR, FQNEAQ (reference sequence). Deletions cut 7 bases from V and 5 bases from J, with 14 bases between. Written as DNA, the CDR3 is TGTGCCAGCATGCGGGACAGCGGGGAGACCCAGTACTTC. It codes for CASMRDSGETQYF.

V gene TRBV12-3 or TRBV12-4 combines with J gene TRBJ2-1; 9 nucleotides agree with TRBD2. CDR3 length equals 15 residues. The junction had 7 bases not matched to a gene; V was cut back by 6 bases and J by 4 bases. The CDR3 DNA sequence: TGTGCCAGCAGACCGGCTAGCGGGGAGTACAATGAGCAGTTCTTC. Translation gives CASRPASGEYNEQFF.

The rearrangement joins TRBV7-2 to TRBJ2-5; 8 nucleotides align to TRBD2. Germline lookup yields CDR1 SGHTA and CDR2 FQGNSA. With 1 base clipped from V and 1 base from J, the junction kept 5 bases outside the gene matches. This CDR3 contains 16 residues. The CDR3 nucleotides are TGTGCCAGCAGCTTAGGACTAGCGTACTTCCAAGAGACCCAGTACTTC. This translates into CASSLGLAYFQETQYF. Looking up the rest from reference TRBV7-2 and TRBJ2-5 gives the full variable domain: GAGVSQSPSNKVTEKGKDVELRCDPISGHTALYWYRQSLGQGLEFLIYFQGNSAPDKSGLPSDRFSAERTGGSVSTLTIQRTQQEDSAVYLCASSLGLAYFQETQYFGPGTRLLVL.

The V and J genes are TRBV2 and TRBJ2-1; no reliable D call. Germline V CDR1 and CDR2: SNHLY, FYNNEI. This CDR3 has 12 residues. The ends were cut back, 4 bases at V and 4 bases at J, with 5 bases in the middle. This chain's CDR3 is CASSASYNEQFF. CDR3 DNA: TGTGCCAGCAGTGCGAGTTACAATGAGCAGTTCTTC.

The chain is built from TRBV20-1 and TRBJ2-7, with 8 bases fitting TRBD1. With V trimmed by 0 bases and J by 2 bases, 9 bases remained unmatched. The CDR3 sequence is 16 residues long. Germline V gene data show CDR1 as DFQATT and CDR2 as SNEGSKA (reference sequence). CDR3: CSARDPGQEAPYEQYF. The CDR3 DNA reads TGCAGTGCTAGAGACCCGGGACAGGAGGCCCCCTACGAGCAGTACTTC.

The chain uses TRBV12-3 or TRBV12-4 and TRBJ2-7; no reliable D call. CDR3 length: 15 amino acids. V lost 3 bases, J lost 5 bases, and 17 bases lay in between. The CDR3 DNA is TGTGCCAGCAGTTTGGGTGAGCGACCCATGGACGAGCAGTACTTC. Its protein product is CASSLGERPMDEQYF.

This chain links TRBV7-2 with TRBJ1-4; maybe TRBD1 (5 bases). The V and J ends lost 3 bases and 5 bases respectively, with 10 bases between them. Germline V gene data show CDR1 as SGHTA and CDR2 as FQGNSA. The CDR3 is 14 residues long. The CDR3 sequence: CASSFGGYNEKLFF. Written as DNA, the CDR3 is TGTGCCAGCAGCTTTGGGGGGTACAATGAAAAACTGTTTTTT.

The J gene is TRBJ2-7, the V gene TRBV5-6, with D hard to call. This CDR3 has 12 residues. The V end was cut by 2 bases, the J end by 6 bases, with 9 bases between. CDR1 is SGHDT, CDR2 YYEEEE, per germline. CDR3 DNA sequence: TGTGCCAGCAGCTTATGGCAGACCGAGCAGTACTTC. Its translation: CASSLWQTEQYF.

The chain recombines TRBV20-1 with TRBJ1-6; TRBD1 matches 7 bases. Germline values: CDR1 DFQATT, CDR2 SNEGSKA (reference sequence). The CDR3 sequence is 13 residues long. With 2 bases clipped from V and 8 bases from J, the junction kept 3 bases outside the gene matches. The CDR3 region has the DNA TGCAGTGCTAGACGGGACAGATATTCACCCCTCCACTTT. Its protein is CSARRDRYSPLHF.

This clonotype occurred a few times. This chain uses TRBV29-1 with TRBJ1-4; D not certain. V was trimmed by 3 bases and J by 7 bases, leaving 6 bases between them. In germline, CDR1 is SQVTM, CDR2 ANQGSEA. This CDR3 comprises 11 residues. The CDR3 DNA follows: TGCAGCGTTGACGACGGTGAAAAACTGTTTTTT. Protein: CSVDDGEKLFF.

The rearrangement joins TRBV27 to TRBJ2-7; 14 bases agree with TRBD2. The CDR3 spans 17 residues. J was trimmed by 4 bases and V by 3 bases; bases with no gene match: 8. Germline V CDR1 and CDR2: MNHEY, SMNVEV (reference sequence). CDR3 nucleotide sequence: TGTGCCAGCAGTTTGCGTGGACTAGCGGGGGGTCTATACGAGCAGTACTTC. It yields the protein CASSLRGLAGGLYEQYF.

The chain employs TRBV7-2 and TRBJ2-2; 9 bases are a match to TRBD1. V was clipped by 5 bases and J by 6 bases; unmatched bases: 7. In germline, CDR1 is SGHTA, CDR2 FQGNSA. The CDR3 contains 15 residues. CDR3 protein: CASSARDRVAGELFF. The CDR3 region has the DNA TGTGCCAGCAGCGCCCGGGACAGGGTGGCCGGGGAGCTGTTTTTT. The full variable domain, its missing parts supplied by reference TRBV7-2 and TRBJ2-2, is GAGVSQSPSNKVTEKGKDVELRCDPISGHTALYWYRQSLGQGLEFLIYFQGNSAPDKSGLPSDRFSAERTGGSVSTLTIQRTQQEDSAVYLCASSARDRVAGELFFGEGSRLTVL.

This clonotype was counted a few times. V gene TRBV6-6 combines with J gene TRBJ2-1; 10 bases fit TRBD1. From germline, CDR1 is MNHNY and CDR2 SVGAGI (reference sequence). The CDR3 is 14 amino acids. After removal of 4 bases from V and 8 bases from J, the junction contained 5 bases not matched to a gene. This CDR3 reads CASSWDRGRDEQFF. The CDR3 coding sequence is TGTGCCAGCAGTTGGGACAGGGGTCGCGATGAGCAGTTCTTC.

This chain uses TRBV5-1 with TRBJ2-5, with D perhaps matching TRBD1 (5 bases). Germline loops: CDR1 SGHRS, CDR2 YFSETQ. Trimming pared 4 bases from V and 5 bases from J, leaving 18 bases between. The CDR3 extends over 15 amino acids. The CDR3 loop reads CASSARTQKGETQYF. CDR3 sequence (DNA): TGCGCCAGCAGCGCCAGGACCCAAAAGGGGGAGACCCAGTACTTC.

This clonotype was recorded many times. The chain uses TRBV6-6 and TRBJ2-3; 13 positions agree with TRBD2. The CDR3 sequence is 15 residues long. Germline V gene lookup returns CDR1 MNHNY and CDR2 SVGAGI (reference sequence). Unmatched junction bases numbered 4, after V lost 6 bases and J lost 4 bases. CDR3 region: CASSPGTSGADTQYF. The CDR3, as DNA: TGTGCCAGCAGCCCCGGGACTAGCGGGGCAGATACGCAGTATTTT.